These 8 T cell receptor beta chains were all obtained from the same sample, sequenced in a study of blood T cell repertoires in COVID-19. Data came from immunoSEQ multiplex PCR; TCRdb stores just in-frame clones and leaves some out. Among some 700,000 clones listed, more than 80% were seen once. The sequencing input was peripheral blood. The source of these receptors is a woman younger than 30 with acute or convalescent COVID-19.

The chain uses TRBV30 and TRBJ2-2; TRBD2 is a possible D gene (5 bases). The V gene's germline CDR1 is GTSNPN and CDR2 SVGIG (reference sequence). V lost 8 bases and J 0 bases, leaving 13 bases between the germline ends. The CDR3 is 14 residues long. The CDR3 protein is CARPIGANTGELFF. The CDR3, as DNA: TGTGCCCGACCTATCGGGGCGAACACCGGGGAGCTGTTTTTT. The entire variable domain, with the rest obtained from reference TRBV30 and TRBJ2-2, is as follows: SQTIHQWPATLVQPVGSPLSLECTVEGTSNPNLYWYRQAAGRGLQLLFYSVGIGQISSEVPQNLSASRPQDRQFILSSKKLLLSDSGFYLCARPIGANTGELFFGEGSRLTVL.

The V call is TRBV28, the J call TRBJ1-2; TRBD1 agrees at 9 bases. Germline CDR1 is MDHEN and CDR2 is SYDVKM. The V segment lost 5 bases and the J segment 3 bases; nucleotides outside the gene matches: 10. The CDR3 is made up of 16 amino acids. The CDR3 bases are TGTGCCAGCAGTACGACAGGGGGAGGACGAGACTATGGCTACACCTTC. Translating gives CASSTTGGGRDYGYTF.

V gene TRBV24-1 combines with J gene TRBJ2-5, with D maybe TRBD1 (6 bases). The V end lost 3 bases, the J end lost 2 bases, and 12 bases lay between the germline ends. Germline V gene lookup returns CDR1 KGHDR and CDR2 SFDVKD. The CDR3 contains 15 residues. CDR3 sequence (DNA): TGTGCCACCAGTGATATAGCAGGGACACAAGAGACCCAGTACTTC. As protein: CATSDIAGTQETQYF.

V is TRBV5-6 and J is TRBJ2-1, with 8 bases aligning to TRBD2. The V gene end was trimmed by 1 base and the J gene end by 3 bases; junction bases not matched to a gene: 15. The CDR3 is made up of 19 amino acids. Germline V gene sequence: CDR1 SGHDT, CDR2 YYEEEE. As DNA, the CDR3 is TGTGCCAGCAGCTTGATGTCCGCCTCCGGGGGGGCTTACTACAATGAGCAGTTCTTC. This codes for CASSLMSASGGAYYNEQFF.

This rearrangement joins TRBV5-6 to TRBJ1-2; 10 nucleotides align to TRBD1. This CDR3 spans 14 amino acids. CDR1 and CDR2 (germline): SGHDT, YYEEEE. Trimming cost V 4 bases and J 2 bases; bases outside gene matches: 2. The CDR3 is CASSAGQGNYGYTF. The DNA for the CDR3 is TGTGCCAGCAGCGCGGGACAGGGGAACTATGGCTACACCTTC. The whole variable domain, remainder taken from reference TRBV5-6 and TRBJ1-2, is DAGVTQSPTHLIKTRGQQVTLRCSPKSGHDTVSWYQQALGQGPQFIFQYYEEEERQRGNFPDRFSGHQFPNYSSELNVNALLLGDSALYLCASSAGQGNYGYTFGSGTRLTVV.

CDR3 region: CASRGAGSGANVLTF. CDR3 sequence (DNA): TGCGCCAGCAGGGGGGCGGGCTCTGGGGCCAACGTCCTGACTTTC. The chain employs TRBV5-1 and TRBJ2-6; D may be TRBD1 (6 bases). Looked up from germline, CDR1 is SGHRS and CDR2 is YFSETQ. V lost 5 bases and J 0 bases, leaving 9 bases between the germline ends. This CDR3 has 15 residues. The whole variable domain, remainder taken from reference TRBV5-1 and TRBJ2-6, is KAGVTQTPRYLIKTRGQQVTLSCSPISGHRSVSWYQQTPGQGLQFLFEYFSETQRNKGNFPGRFSGRQFSNSRSEMNVSTLELGDSALYLCASRGAGSGANVLTFGAGSRLTVL.

There are a few counts of this clone. The CDR3 spells CASSYGGWGPQHF. DNA for the CDR3: TGTGCCAGCAGTTACGGGGGCTGGGGGCCCCAGCATTTT. The V and J genes are TRBV6-2 or TRBV6-3 and TRBJ1-5, with D perhaps matching TRBD1 (6 bases). CDR1 is MNHEY and CDR2 is SVGEGT in the germline V gene. V was pared by 2 bases and J by 9 bases, with 11 bases between. This CDR3 contains 13 residues.

The V and J genes are TRBV15 and TRBJ2-1, with 7 bases identical to TRBD2. V was clipped by 0 bases and J by 4 bases; unmatched bases: 9. Germline V gene lookup returns CDR1 LNHNV and CDR2 YYDKDF (reference sequence). There are 17 residues in the CDR3. The CDR3 region is CATSRDREDLKYNEQFF. The CDR3 coding sequence is TGTGCCACCAGCAGAGATCGGGAGGACCTGAAATACAATGAGCAGTTCTTC.